This TCR beta chain emerged from a study of tumor and adjacent non-tumor tissue in lung cancer. Three rounds of nested PCR, following a modified ARM-PCR protocol, produced the TCRbeta library. TCRdb processed the multiplex PCR reads anew with MiXCR; each CDR3 protein has one entry. The sample lists over 110,000 distinct CDR3 sequences; around 67% were seen once. RNA was extracted from bulk tissue without any cell sorting. CDR3 length equals 16 residues. Trimming took off 3 bases at V and 5 bases at J, with 19 bases between the two ends. J is TRBJ2-5 and V is TRBV12-3 or TRBV12-4; D is possibly TRBD2 (6 bases). This receptor was identified in a man aged 55 to 70 with small cell lung cancer. Source material: lung tumor tissue. The CDR3 coding sequence is TGTGCCAGCAGTTTTGGGATGACGTCGGGGGTGGAGACCCAGTACTTC. Protein product: CASSFGMTSGVETQYF.